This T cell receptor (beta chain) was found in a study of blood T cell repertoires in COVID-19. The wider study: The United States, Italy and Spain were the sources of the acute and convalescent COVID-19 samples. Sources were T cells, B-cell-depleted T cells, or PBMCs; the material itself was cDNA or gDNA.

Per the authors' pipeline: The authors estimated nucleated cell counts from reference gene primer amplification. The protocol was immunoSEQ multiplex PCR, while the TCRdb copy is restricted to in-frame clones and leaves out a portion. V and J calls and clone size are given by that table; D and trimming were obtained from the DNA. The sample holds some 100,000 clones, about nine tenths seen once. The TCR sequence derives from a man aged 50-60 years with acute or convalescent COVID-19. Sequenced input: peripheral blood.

CDR3 residues: CASSLVQGNTGELFF. The CDR3 DNA is TGTGCCAGCAGCTTAGTCCAGGGGAACACCGGGGAGCTGTTTTTT. The chain joins TRBV7-9 to TRBJ2-2; maybe TRBD1 (5 bases). Germline lookup yields CDR1 SEHNR and CDR2 FQNEAQ (reference sequence). The CDR3 is made up of 15 amino acids. V was pared by 1 base and J by 1 base, with 7 bases between.